One and the same sample provided the 17 T cell receptor beta chains below, sequenced in a study of blood T cell repertoires in COVID-19. Clones were read by immunoSEQ multiplex PCR, and TCRdb kept only the in-frame ones, dropping some. The data hold nearly 250,000 clones, with just under 90% observed a single time. Sequencing input: PBMCs or T cells enriched from blood (not recorded which). These receptors were taken from a man in his fifties or sixties who had been exposed to COVID-19.

A single count supports this clone. This chain links TRBV7-2 with TRBJ2-6; possible D gene TRBD1, 6 bases. V shed 5 bases and J shed 1 base, with 18 bases lying between them. This CDR3 spans 18 amino acids. Per germline, CDR1 SGHTA and CDR2 FQGNSA. The CDR3 spells CASSKRWGLVSGANVLTF. The DNA of the CDR3 is TGTGCCAGCAGCAAGCGGTGGGGGCTAGTATCTGGGGCCAACGTCCTGACTTTC.

The V call is TRBV5-1, the J call TRBJ2-7, with a possible D match to TRBD1 (5 bases). Germline CDR1 is SGHRS and CDR2 is YFSETQ. Trimming stripped 3 bases from V and 3 bases from J, with 10 bases between. This CDR3 is 13 amino acids long. CDR3 bases: TGCGCCAGCAGCTCGGACAATAGCTACGAGCAGTACTTC. The encoded protein is CASSSDNSYEQYF.

The chain couples TRBV18 to TRBJ2-1; unclear D gene. The germline CDR1 and CDR2 sequences are KGHSH and LQKENI. Trimming took 1 base from V and 7 from J, leaving 11 bases between them. The CDR3 runs 14 residues. CDR3 DNA: TGTGCCAGCTCACCACAGTCCCTAGAAAATGAGCAGTTCTTC. This gives the protein CASSPQSLENEQFF.

This sequence joins TRBV21-1 and TRBJ2-7; the table's D call, TRBD2, was not checked against the DNA. TRBV21-1 is given as a pseudogene. This CDR3 comprises 14 residues. The CDR3 spells CASSKVTGAYEQYV. The CDR3 DNA is TGTGCCAGCAGCAAAGTGACGGGAGCGTACGAGCAGTACGTC.

This clone has only a few counts. This chain joins TRBV4-1 and TRBJ1-1, with no clear D. CDR1 and CDR2 from the germline V gene are MGHRA and YSYEKL. CDR3 length equals 14 residues. The germline V and J ends were trimmed by 0 bases and 1 base, with 6 bases remaining between them. The DNA of the CDR3 is TGCGCCAGCAGCCAAGACAGGTCGAACACTGAAGCTTTCTTT. The encoded protein is CASSQDRSNTEAFF.

The chain uses TRBV5-1 and TRBJ1-4; 10 nucleotides align to TRBD1. Germline CDR1 is SGHRS and CDR2 is YFSETQ. Trimming removed 0 bases from V and 7 bases from J; junction bases left unmatched: 3. This CDR3 has 15 residues. The CDR3 bases are TGCGCCAGCAGCTTGGGAGGGACAGGGGCTGAAAAACTGTTTTTT. The encoded protein is CASSLGGTGAEKLFF. The full variable domain, with the rest looked up from reference TRBV5-1 and TRBJ1-4, is KAGVTQTPRYLIKTRGQQVTLSCSPISGHRSVSWYQQTPGQGLQFLFEYFSETQRNKGNFPGRFSGRQFSNSRSEMNVSTLELGDSALYLCASSLGGTGAEKLFFGSGTQLSVL.

The gene calls are TRBV27 and TRBJ1-4, with 8 nucleotides matching TRBD1. Germline V gene sequence: CDR1 MNHEY, CDR2 SMNVEV (reference sequence). The CDR3 consists of 13 residues. V was clipped by 6 bases and J by 4 bases; unmatched bases: 1. CDR3 nucleotide sequence: TGTGCCAGCAGAACAGGGGGTAATGAAAAACTGTTTTTT. Protein sequence: CASRTGGNEKLFF.

This clone was seen only a few times. The chain combines TRBV13 with TRBJ1-5; 10 nucleotides line up with TRBD1. The CDR3 sequence is 18 residues long. In germline, CDR1 is PRHDT, CDR2 FYEKMQ (reference sequence). V dropped 1 base and J dropped 0; count of bases not matched to a gene: 6. The CDR3, as DNA: TGTGCCAGCAGCTTAGTGGGACAGGGGCCTTATAGCAATCAGCCCCAGCATTTT. Amino acids: CASSLVGQGPYSNQPQHF.

V and J are TRBV5-6 and TRBJ2-3; 9 nucleotides agree with TRBD2. The V gene's germline CDR1 is SGHDT and CDR2 YYEEEE. The V gene end was trimmed by 4 bases and the J gene end by 0 bases; junction bases not matched to a gene: 3. The CDR3 runs to 15 residues. The DNA for the CDR3 is TGTGCCAGCAGCGGTACTAGCGGGAGCACAGATACGCAGTATTTT. Translated: CASSGTSGSTDTQYF.

The chain employs TRBV5-1 and TRBJ2-1; TRBD1 might be the D (5 bases). The CDR3 contains 15 residues. Trimming cost V 0 bases and J 2 bases, with 9 bases left between them. Germline V gene data show CDR1 as SGHRS and CDR2 as YFSETQ. CDR3 protein: CASSLGGSAYNEQFF. Written as DNA, the CDR3 is TGCGCCAGCAGCTTGGGGGGCTCGGCCTACAATGAGCAGTTCTTC.

The chain combines TRBV5-1 with TRBJ2-1; 7 positions match TRBD1. The CDR3 is 16 residues long. Germline loops: CDR1 SGHRS, CDR2 YFSETQ. V shed 3 bases, J shed 0 bases, and the junction held 6 bases outside the gene matches. CDR3 sequence reads: CASSSLGTASYNEQFF. The CDR3 nucleotides are TGCGCCAGCAGCTCCCTAGGGACAGCCTCCTACAATGAGCAGTTCTTC. Based on the CDR3 plus reference TRBV5-1 and TRBJ2-1, the full variable domain is KAGVTQTPRYLIKTRGQQVTLSCSPISGHRSVSWYQQTPGQGLQFLFEYFSETQRNKGNFPGRFSGRQFSNSRSEMNVSTLELGDSALYLCASSSLGTASYNEQFFGPGTRLTVL.

CDR3 bases: TGTGCCAGCAGCTTAGGAACAGGCCTCGGTGGCTACACCTTC. This translates into CASSLGTGLGGYTF. This chain joins TRBV7-9 and TRBJ1-2, with D tentatively TRBD1 (5 bases). Germline V lookup: CDR1 SEHNR, CDR2 FQNEAQ (reference sequence). Trimming shortened V by 1 base and J by 7 bases, and 13 bases separated the two germline ends. This CDR3 spans 14 amino acids. Drawing the rest from reference TRBV7-9 and TRBJ1-2, the complete variable domain is DTGVSQNPRHKITKRGQNVTFRCDPISEHNRLYWYRQTLGQGPEFLTYFQNEAQLEKSRLLSDRFSAERPKGSFSTLEIQRTEQGDSAMYLCASSLGTGLGGYTFGSGTRLTVV.

This chain links TRBV5-1 with TRBJ2-7; no clear D gene. Germline CDR1 SGHRS, CDR2 YFSETQ. Trimming stripped 0 bases from V and 0 bases from J, with 13 bases between. The CDR3 length is 16 residues. This chain's CDR3 is CASSLEPGPYSYEQYF. For the CDR3, the DNA is TGCGCCAGCAGCTTGGAGCCAGGTCCTTACTCCTACGAGCAGTACTTC.

The chain recombines TRBV27 with TRBJ1-2; no firm D call. There are 15 residues in the CDR3. Germline values: CDR1 MNHEY, CDR2 SMNVEV (reference sequence). Deletions cut 2 bases from V and 8 bases from J, with 18 bases between. The CDR3, as DNA: TGTGCCAGCAGTTTAGTACGGGGTGGGTTGTTCGGCTACACCTTC. Translating gives CASSLVRGGLFGYTF.

The rearrangement links TRBV24-1 to TRBJ2-5; 7 bases fit TRBD1. This CDR3 is built from 18 residues. Trimming cost V 3 bases and J 0 bases; bases outside gene matches: 12. The V gene's germline CDR1 is KGHDR and CDR2 SFDVKD. The CDR3 reads CATSDPNPPTGDQETQYF. CDR3 nucleotides: TGTGCCACCAGTGATCCGAACCCCCCAACAGGGGACCAAGAGACCCAGTACTTC.

On this clone itself: The same CDR3 arises from other DNA sequences in this sample as well. The chain joins TRBV9 to TRBJ2-3; the D gene is possibly TRBD2 (6 bases). Germline V lookup: CDR1 SGDLS, CDR2 YYNGEE. Between the trimmed V and J ends, which lost 0 bases and 1 base, there was a span of 9 bases. The CDR3 loop spans 15 amino acids. The DNA of the CDR3 is TGTGCCAGCAGCGTAGGAACGGGGGGCACAGATACGCAGTATTTT. Its protein product is CASSVGTGGTDTQYF.

This rearrangement joins TRBV5-1 to TRBJ2-1; weak D call: TRBD1 (6 bases). V was shortened by 0 bases and J by 5 bases, with 12 bases between the two germline ends. In germline, CDR1 is SGHRS, CDR2 YFSETQ. This CDR3 region has 15 residues. The DNA of the CDR3 is TGCGCCAGCAGCTTGGTTATAAAGGGGGACAATGAGCAGTTCTTC. This gives the protein CASSLVIKGDNEQFF. Drawing the rest from reference TRBV5-1 and TRBJ2-1, the complete variable domain is KAGVTQTPRYLIKTRGQQVTLSCSPISGHRSVSWYQQTPGQGLQFLFEYFSETQRNKGNFPGRFSGRQFSNSRSEMNVSTLELGDSALYLCASSLVIKGDNEQFFGPGTRLTVL.